Shown below are 19 T cell receptor beta chains from a single sample sequenced in a study of blood T cells in healthy people across ages (dated by TCRdb to about 2015). Library generation was performed with 5' RACE. These reads were obtained on an Illumina HiSeq 2500. A second PCR of about 6 to 12 cycles was run with a J-beta primer mix and a sample-barcoded 5' primer. Using fastp at Q25 and MiXCR, TCRdb reprocessed the public reads and kept productive beta chains. For every CDR3 protein sequence, its rows merge into one entry that carries the most common genes and DNA. The sample data list about 1.7 million distinct CDR3 sequences, and roughly 30% of these were observed just once. Together, the top ten hold less than 9.5% of the sample. The sample consisted of blood. These receptors came from a woman aged 25-40 years in good health.

A word on this clonotype: This clone may be a read error of a much larger clone one base away. CDR3 coding DNA: TGCAGTGCTAGAGACGCAGGGGGCGTAGGCGACAATGAGCAGTACTTC. This gives the protein CSARDAGGVGDNEQYF. This chain uses TRBV20-1 with TRBJ2-4; 8 bases are a match to TRBD1. Germline assignment: CDR1 DFQATT and CDR2 SNEGSKA (reference sequence). The CDR3 contains 16 residues. Trimming at V came to 0 bases and at J to 13 bases, leaving 17 bases not matched to a gene.

A remark on this clonotype: One base away lies a much larger clone, so this may be a sequencing read error. The chain joins TRBV6-5 to TRBJ2-1, with D perhaps TRBD1 or TRBD2 (5 bases each). The tail of the sequence fits TRBJ2-7 better, so the J call may be wrong. This CDR3 has 16 amino acids. CDR1 is MNHEY and CDR2 is SVGAGI in the germline V gene. The CDR3 DNA follows: TGTGCCAGCGTAATTGTGGGGGACCACCGCTACAATGAGCAGTACTTC. Translation gives CASVIVGDHRYNEQYF.

The chain joins TRBV7-9 to TRBJ1-2; perhaps TRBD1 as D (6 bases). Germline V gene sequence: CDR1 SEHNR, CDR2 FQNEAQ (reference sequence). Trimming stripped 4 bases from V and 5 bases from J, with 20 bases between. The CDR3 is 16 amino acids. CDR3 loop: CASSSQNRAPSYGYTF. The DNA of the CDR3 is TGTGCCAGCAGCTCCCAAAACAGGGCACCCTCGTATGGCTACACCTTC.

This clonotype was counted at least ten times. The chain carries TRBV29-1 and TRBJ2-1; 8 bases map to TRBD2. With V trimmed by 8 bases and J by 2 bases, 5 bases remained unmatched. There are 13 residues in the CDR3. The germline V gene has CDR1 SQVTM and CDR2 ANQGSEA. This chain's CDR3 is CSRGGAAYNEQFF. In DNA, the CDR3 is TGCAGCCGGGGGGGGGCCGCCTACAATGAGCAGTTCTTC.

The rearrangement uses TRBV30 and TRBJ2-1; D possibly corresponds to TRBD2 (6 bases). The CDR3 consists of 13 residues. Germline V gene lookup returns CDR1 GTSNPN and CDR2 SVGIG (reference sequence). The germline V and J ends were trimmed by 4 bases and 2 bases, with 9 bases remaining between them. The CDR3 DNA follows: TGTGCCTGGACGGAGGGCGCCTACAATGAGCAGTTCTTC. As protein: CAWTEGAYNEQFF. Supplemented by reference TRBV30 and TRBJ2-1, the full variable domain reads SQTIHQWPATLVQPVGSPLSLECTVEGTSNPNLYWYRQAAGRGLQLLFYSVGIGQISSEVPQNLSASRPQDRQFILSSKKLLLSDSGFYLCAWTEGAYNEQFFGPGTRLTVL.

This clonotype appeared once. The chain couples TRBV20-1 to TRBJ2-7; the match to TRBD1 covers 9 bases. Per the germline V gene, CDR1 is DFQATT and CDR2 is SNEGSKA (reference sequence). The ends lost 4 bases at V and 5 bases at J; junction bases unmatched: 6. CDR3 length: 13 amino acids. In nucleotides, the CDR3 is TGCAGTGCTACGGGGACAGGGTTCCACGAGCAGTACTTC. Encoded protein: CSATGTGFHEQYF.

This sequence joins TRBV2 and TRBJ2-7, with D maybe TRBD1 (5 bases). V dropped 6 bases and J dropped 4 bases, with 13 bases sitting between them. CDR3 length: 13 amino acids. The germline CDR1 and CDR2 sequences are SNHLY and FYNNEI. The CDR3, as DNA: TGTGCCAGCAGAGAGCAGGGCCCTTACGAGCAGTACTTC. Translating gives CASREQGPYEQYF.

The chain links TRBV10-3 to TRBJ1-2, with TRBD1 as a possible D gene (6 bases). Germline loops: CDR1 ENHRY, CDR2 SYGVKD. This CDR3 is built from 14 residues. V lost 0 bases, J lost 4 bases, and 9 bases lay in between. The chain's CDR3 is CAISESGGGYGYTF. CDR3 DNA: TGTGCCATCAGTGAGTCCGGGGGCGGCTATGGCTACACCTTC.

Note on this clonotype: Sequence at one end of the junction differs from germline and may be a read error. The rearrangement uses TRBV12-3 or TRBV12-4 and TRBJ2-5, with D perhaps being TRBD1 or TRBD2 (5 bases each). The CDR3 is 14 residues long. CDR3 in DNA: TGTGCCAGCGGGAGTTGGGGCTACCAAAAGACCCAGTACTTC. It is translated as CASGSWGYQKTQYF.

This clonotype showed up just a few times. CDR3 coding DNA: TGTGCCAGCAGACCCGGACAGGGACGGATCGCGGAAAAACTGTTTTTT. Encoded protein: CASRPGQGRIAEKLFF. V and J are TRBV6-5 and TRBJ1-4, with TRBD1 matching 8 bases. Germline values: CDR1 MNHEY, CDR2 SVGAGI. Trimming at V came to 6 bases and at J to 8 bases, leaving 14 bases not matched to a gene. This CDR3 has 16 amino acids.

The genes are TRBV15 and TRBJ1-2, with D possibly being TRBD1 (5 bases). Germline CDR1 LNHNV, CDR2 YYDKDF (reference sequence). Trimming removed 3 bases from V and 2 bases from J, with 16 bases in between. The CDR3 has 16 residues. CDR3 DNA sequence: TGTGCCACCAGCAGCCCCGGCGAGGGACGGAACTATGGCTACACCTTC. It codes for CATSSPGEGRNYGYTF.

This clonotype was counted ten times or more. The V call is TRBV6-6, the J call TRBJ1-4; 9 bases align to TRBD1. Germline V gene data show CDR1 as MNHNY and CDR2 as SVGAGI (reference sequence). Trimming removed 1 base from V and 3 bases from J; junction bases left unmatched: 3. The CDR3 spans 16 residues. The CDR3 DNA reads TGTGCCAGCAGTTACTGGGACAGGGCTCCTAATGAAAAACTGTTTTTT. This translates into CASSYWDRAPNEKLFF.

In DNA, the CDR3 is TGTGCCAGCAGCTCGCCCGGGGGGGAAACAGATACGCAGTATTTT. It is translated as CASSSPGGETDTQYF. The chain joins TRBV5-4 to TRBJ2-3, with 8 bases aligning to TRBD2. Trimming cost V 3 bases and J 3 bases; bases outside gene matches: 6. CDR3 length: 15 residues. Germline V gene data show CDR1 as SGHNT and CDR2 as YYREEE (reference sequence).

The chain links TRBV29-1 to TRBJ1-3, with D unclear. Germline lookup yields CDR1 SQVTM and CDR2 ANQGSEA. Trimming took off 0 bases at V and 5 bases at J, with 8 bases between the two ends. The CDR3 covers 13 residues. CDR3 sequence (DNA): TGCAGCGTTGAAGATCTAGGCAGAAACACCATATATTTT. Its translation is CSVEDLGRNTIYF.

In its sample, this clonotype was seen a few times. The V gene is TRBV6-6, the J gene TRBJ2-3; possibly TRBD1 for D (5 bases). The CDR3 extends over 15 amino acids. V was trimmed by 3 bases and J by 2 bases, leaving 12 bases between them. CDR1 is MNHNY, CDR2 SVGAGI, per germline (reference sequence). The CDR3 region has the DNA TGTGCCAGCAGTTATCTTGACAGACTCACAGATACGCAGTATTTT. Translation gives CASSYLDRLTDTQYF.

V gene TRBV20-1 combines with J gene TRBJ2-1; 10 bases match TRBD2. The CDR3 sequence is 13 residues long. The V and J ends lost 6 bases and 5 bases, in that order; junction bases with no gene match: 4. Germline lookup yields CDR1 DFQATT and CDR2 SNEGSKA (reference sequence). CDR3 sequence: CSAPSGSHNEQFF. In DNA form, the CDR3 reads TGCAGTGCCCCTAGCGGGAGCCACAATGAGCAGTTCTTC.

This clonotype appeared a few times. This chain uses TRBV28 with TRBJ2-7; TRBD1 or TRBD2 may be the D gene (5 bases each). The CDR3 extends over 15 amino acids. Between the trimmed V and J ends, which lost 7 bases and 7 bases, there was a span of 23 bases. Germline V gives CDR1 MDHEN, CDR2 SYDVKM. The CDR3 protein is CASTGPGTTMGEQYF. In nucleotides, the CDR3 is TGTGCCAGCACAGGCCCCGGGACGACCATGGGGGAGCAGTACTTC.

This clonotype appeared a few times. The chain employs TRBV30 and TRBJ2-1; either TRBD1 or TRBD2 may fit D (5 bases each). The CDR3 consists of 15 residues. Germline loops: CDR1 GTSNPN, CDR2 SVGIG (reference sequence). Trimming removed 0 bases at V and 11 bases at J, with 20 bases between. The CDR3 coding sequence is TGTGCCTGGAGTGTTGTCGGGACGAATGCAATGAAGCAGTTCTTC. Residues: CAWSVVGTNAMKQFF.

This chain connects TRBV20-1 to TRBJ2-7; D remains unclear. Per the germline V gene, CDR1 is DFQATT and CDR2 is SNEGSKA (reference sequence). This CDR3 has 15 residues. Trimming took off 6 bases at V and 0 bases at J, with 18 bases between the two ends. The CDR3 reads CSATGPNEGSYEQYF. CDR3 sequence (DNA): TGCAGTGCAACGGGTCCAAATGAAGGCTCCTACGAGCAGTACTTC.